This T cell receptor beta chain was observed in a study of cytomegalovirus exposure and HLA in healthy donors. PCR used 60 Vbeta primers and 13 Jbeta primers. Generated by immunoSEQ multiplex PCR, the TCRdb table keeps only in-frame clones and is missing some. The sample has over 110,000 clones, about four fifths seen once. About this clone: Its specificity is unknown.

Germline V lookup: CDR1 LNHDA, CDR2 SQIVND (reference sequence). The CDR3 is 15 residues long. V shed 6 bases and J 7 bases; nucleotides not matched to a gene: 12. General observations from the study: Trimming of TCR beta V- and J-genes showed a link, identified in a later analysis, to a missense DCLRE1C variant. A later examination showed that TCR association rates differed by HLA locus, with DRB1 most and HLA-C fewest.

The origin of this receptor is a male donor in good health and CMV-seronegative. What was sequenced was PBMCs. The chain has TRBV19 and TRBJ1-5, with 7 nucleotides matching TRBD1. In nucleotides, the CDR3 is TGTGCCAGTAGAGGGGGCGGAGGGACGCGGCAGCCCCAGCATTTT. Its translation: CASRGGGGTRQPQHF.